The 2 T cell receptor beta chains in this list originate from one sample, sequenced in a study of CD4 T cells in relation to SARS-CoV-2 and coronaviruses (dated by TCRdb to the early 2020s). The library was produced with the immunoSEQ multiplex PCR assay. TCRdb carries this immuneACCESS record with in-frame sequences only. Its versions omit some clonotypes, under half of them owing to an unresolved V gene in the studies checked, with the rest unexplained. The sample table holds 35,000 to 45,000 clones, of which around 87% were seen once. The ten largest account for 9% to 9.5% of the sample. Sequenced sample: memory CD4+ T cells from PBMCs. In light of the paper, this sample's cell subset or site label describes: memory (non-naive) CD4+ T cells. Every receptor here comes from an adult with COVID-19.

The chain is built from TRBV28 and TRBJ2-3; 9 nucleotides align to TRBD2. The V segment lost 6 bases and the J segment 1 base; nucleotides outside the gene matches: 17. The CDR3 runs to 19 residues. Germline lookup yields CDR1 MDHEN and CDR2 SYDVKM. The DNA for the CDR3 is TGTGCCAGCAGCCCCGTCCCCGCCGGGACTAGCACTCGCACAGATACGCAGTATTTT. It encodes CASSPVPAGTSTRTDTQYF.

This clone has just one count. The CDR3 nucleotides are TGTGCCAGCAGGCCAGCCGGGACGGCGGCCGGGGAGCTGTTTTTT. It specifies CASRPAGTAAGELFF. The V call is TRBV7-9, the J call TRBJ2-2, with D perhaps TRBD1 or TRBD2 (5 bases each). The CDR3 is 15 residues long. CDR1 and CDR2 from the germline V gene are SEHNR and FQNEAQ (reference sequence). With 6 bases removed from V and 6 bases from J, the gap between germline ends came to 17 bases.